Listed below are T cell receptor beta chains from one sample, sequenced in a study of blood T cells in healthy people across ages. TCRdb independently ran MiXCR on the 5' RACE reads; one entry per CDR3 protein. Seen here are over a million distinct CDR3 sequences, 59% observed once, and the top ten hold approximately 7%. The sample was blood. Receptors were obtained from a man between 18 and 29 years old in good health. The CDR3 runs from the conserved cysteine through the conserved F or W. D genes are given only for firm matches. Clone size appears in some rows only: once, few, many, or a class for an expanded clone.

. TRBJ2-3 TRBV7-2 . TGTGCCAGCAGCATAGGATGGCGCCAGCCCACAGATACGCAGTATTTT CASSIGWRQPTDTQYF
. TRBJ1-2 TRBV9 . TGTGCCAGCAGCGTCAGGGCTGCGTGCCGCTACACCTTC CASSVRAACRYTF
. TRBJ2-5 TRBV11-2 . TGTGCCAGCAGCTTAGTAGGGGGAGGAGGGGAGACCCAGTACTTC CASSLVGGGGETQYF
. TRBJ2-3 TRBV4-2 . TGTGCCAGCAGCCAAGATTACCCAGATACGCAGTATTTT CASSQDYPDTQYF
. TRBJ2-7 TRBV14 TRBD2 TGTGCCAGCAGCCACCCGGGACTAGCGGGATCCTACGAGCAGTACTTC CASSHPGLAGSYEQYF
. TRBJ1-3 TRBV6-6 TRBD1 TGTGCCAGCAGTTACTCGGGACAGCTATCTGGAAACACCATATATTTT CASSYSGQLSGNTIYF
once TRBJ2-7 TRBV6-1 . TGTGCCAGCAGTGACTTACAGGGCCCCTCCTACGAGCAGTACTTC CASSDLQGPSYEQYF
once TRBJ2-3 TRBV12-3/TRBV12-4 . TGTGCCAGCAGTGTTCAGGTGGTCGCAGATGCGGAGTATTTT CASSVQVVADAEYF
few TRBJ2-5 TRBV29-1 . TGCAGCGTTGAGGGCGGGGAGGTCGGTGAGACCCAGTACTTC CSVEGGEVGETQYF
once TRBJ2-7 TRBV10-1 TRBD1 TGCGCCAGCAGTGAAAGGACAGGGGTAACCGAGCAGTACTTC CASSERTGVTEQYF